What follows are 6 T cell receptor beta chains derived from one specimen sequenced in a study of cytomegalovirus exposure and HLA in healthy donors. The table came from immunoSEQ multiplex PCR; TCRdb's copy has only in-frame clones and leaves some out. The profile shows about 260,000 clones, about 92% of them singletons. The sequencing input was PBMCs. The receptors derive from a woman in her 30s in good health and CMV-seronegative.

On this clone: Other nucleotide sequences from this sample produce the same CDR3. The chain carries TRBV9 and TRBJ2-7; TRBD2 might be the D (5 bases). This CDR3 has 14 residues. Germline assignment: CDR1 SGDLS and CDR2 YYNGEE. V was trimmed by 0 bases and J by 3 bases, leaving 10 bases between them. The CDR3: CASSVAGSGYEQYF. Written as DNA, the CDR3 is TGTGCCAGCAGCGTAGCGGGATCGGGCTACGAGCAGTACTTC.

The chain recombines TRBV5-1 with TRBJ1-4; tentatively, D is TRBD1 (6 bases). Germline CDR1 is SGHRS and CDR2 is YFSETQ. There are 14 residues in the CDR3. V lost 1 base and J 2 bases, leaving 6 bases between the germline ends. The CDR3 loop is CASSLQGTNEKLFF. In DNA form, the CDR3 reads TGCGCCAGCAGCTTGCAGGGGACTAATGAAAAACTGTTTTTT.

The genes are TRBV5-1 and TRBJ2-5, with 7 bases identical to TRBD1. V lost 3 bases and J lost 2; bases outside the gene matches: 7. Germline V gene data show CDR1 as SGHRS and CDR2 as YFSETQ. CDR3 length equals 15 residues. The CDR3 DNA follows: TGCGCCAGCAGCTCCTTGAGGGGGCCTCAAGAGACCCAGTACTTC. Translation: CASSSLRGPQETQYF.

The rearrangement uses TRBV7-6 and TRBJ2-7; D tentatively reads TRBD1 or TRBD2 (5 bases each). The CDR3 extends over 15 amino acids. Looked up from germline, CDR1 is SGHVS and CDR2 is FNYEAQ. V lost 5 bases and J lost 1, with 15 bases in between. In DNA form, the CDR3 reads TGTGCCAGCAGCCAGTCCCCGGGGCAATCCTACGAGCAGTACTTC. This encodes CASSQSPGQSYEQYF.

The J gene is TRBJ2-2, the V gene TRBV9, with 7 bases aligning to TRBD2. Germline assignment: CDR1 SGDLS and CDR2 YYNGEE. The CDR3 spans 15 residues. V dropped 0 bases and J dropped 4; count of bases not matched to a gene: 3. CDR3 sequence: CASSVVSGGTGELFF. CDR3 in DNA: TGTGCCAGCAGCGTAGTGTCGGGGGGCACCGGGGAGCTGTTTTTT.

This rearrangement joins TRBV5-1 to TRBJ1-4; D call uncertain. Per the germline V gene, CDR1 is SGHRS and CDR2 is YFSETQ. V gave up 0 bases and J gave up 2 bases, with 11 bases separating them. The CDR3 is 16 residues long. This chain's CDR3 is CASSLGPTRTNEKLFF. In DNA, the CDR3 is TGCGCCAGCAGCTTGGGTCCTACCAGGACTAATGAAAAACTGTTTTTT.